This TCR beta chain originates from a study of blood T cell repertoires in COVID-19. Study as a whole: T cells, B-cell-depleted T cells, or PBMCs supplied cDNA or gDNA.

As processed by the authors: Amplification with reference gene primers provided the estimates of nucleated cell counts. Data came from immunoSEQ multiplex PCR; TCRdb stores just in-frame clones and leaves some out. The DNA gave D and trimming, while V, J and clone size come from that table. The sample includes over 150,000 clones, roughly 84% of them seen just once. Followed longitudinally, the Seattle patients had been enrolled during active infection. CDR3 length equals 17 residues. Germline V gene lookup returns CDR1 SGHVS and CDR2 FNYEAQ. With 1 base removed from V and 0 bases from J, the gap between germline ends came to 15 bases.

The specimen sequenced was peripheral blood. This TCR was sampled from a man between 60 and 75 years old with COVID-19, enrolled during active disease. The chain has TRBV7-6 and TRBJ2-5, with D perhaps matching TRBD2 (6 bases). The CDR3: CASSLEAGGNHQETQYF. CDR3 in DNA: TGTGCCAGCAGCTTAGAAGCAGGCGGGAACCACCAAGAGACCCAGTACTTC.